These T cell receptor beta chains were read from a single sample in a study of T cell repertoires in cytomegalovirus infection. TCRdb recomputed calls from the reads with MiXCR, one row per CDR3 protein. The table shows fewer than 550,000 distinct CDR3 sequences, with 10% to 12% occurring only once. The sample comprised PBMCs. All receptors come from a human donor in good health (CMV status not recorded). Some clones in this sample may be carry-over from other donors' samples. The CDR3 runs from the conserved cysteine through the conserved F or W. A D gene is named only where the DNA matches it firmly. Clone size is shown for a subset of rows, as once, few, many or a class of expanded clone.

D gene	V gene	clone size	J gene	CDR3 protein	CDR3 DNA
TRBD1	TRBV6-5	many	TRBJ1-2	CASSPYGQGNGYTF	TGTGCCAGCAGCCCTTACGGACAGGGGAATGGCTACACCTTC
NA	TRBV5-1	few	TRBJ2-2	CASSLADTNTGELFF	TGCGCCAGCAGCTTGGCAGACACGAACACCGGGGAGCTGTTTTTT
TRBD1	TRBV7-9	many	TRBJ2-1	CASSSTGASYNEQFF	TGTGCCAGCAGTTCCACAGGGGCCTCCTACAATGAGCAGTTCTTC
TRBD1	TRBV29-1	few	TRBJ2-4	CSVETGKDIQYF	TGCAGCGTTGAGACAGGGAAAGACATTCAGTACTTC
TRBD2	TRBV5-1	NA	TRBJ2-5	CASSLAAGGLETQYF	TGCGCCAGCAGCTTGGCCGCGGGGGGTTTGGAGACCCAGTACTTC
TRBD1	TRBV7-6	NA	TRBJ2-3	CASSSGTGETDTQYF	TGTGCTAGCAGCTCCGGGACAGGGGAAACAGATACGCAGTATTTT
NA	TRBV2	NA	TRBJ2-6	CASIRISGANVPTF	TGTGCCAGCATTCGGATCTCTGGGGCCAACGTCCCGACTTTC
NA	TRBV30	few	TRBJ1-4	CAWSATWTRSTEKKLFF	TGTGCCTGGAGTGCCACATGGACTCGGTCGACAGAGAAAAAACTGTTTTTT
TRBD1	TRBV2	few	TRBJ2-7	CASNEDRGHHEQYF	TGTGCCAGCAATGAGGACAGGGGTCACCACGAGCAGTACTTC
NA	TRBV6-5	many	TRBJ1-2	CASSQGYLKLTF	TGTGCCAGCAGCCAAGGGTACCTTAAACTCACCTTC
TRBD2	TRBV29-1	NA	TRBJ2-3	CSVEDALGTSGRRDTQYF	TGCAGCGTTGAAGACGCCCTCGGGACTAGCGGGAGACGGGATACGCAGTATTTT
TRBD1	TRBV19	many	TRBJ1-1	CASIALNRGWNTEAFF	TGTGCCAGTATCGCCCTTAACAGGGGGTGGAACACTGAAGCTTTCTTT
NA	TRBV6-5	many	TRBJ1-1	CASSYGRAEAFF	TGTGCCAGCAGTTACGGCAGGGCTGAAGCTTTCTTT
TRBD2	TRBV2	many	TRBJ2-5	CASSAGTREETQYF	TGTGCCAGCAGCGCCGGGACTAGAGAAGAGACCCAGTACTTC
NA	TRBV20-1	few	TRBJ1-6	CSARLPDPYVVSPLHF	TGCAGTGCTAGATTGCCAGACCCCTACGTCGTGTCACCCCTCCACTTT
NA	TRBV27	NA	TRBJ2-3	CASSFRPGRTDTQYF	TGTGCCAGCAGTTTTAGGCCAGGGCGCACAGATACGCAGTATTTT
NA	TRBV6-6	few	TRBJ1-5	CASSYRGDYQPQHF	TGTGCCAGCAGTTACAGGGGGGATTATCAGCCCCAGCATTTT
NA	TRBV6-1	many	TRBJ2-3	CASSDLGGSTDTQYF	TGTGCCAGCAGTGACCTCGGGGGTAGCACAGATACGCAGTATTTT
TRBD1	TRBV7-9	many	TRBJ2-7	CASSLGGGNEQYF	TGTGCCAGCAGCTTAGGAGGGGGCAACGAGCAGTACTTC
NA	TRBV7-2	many	TRBJ1-6	CASSLDRLIGPLHF	TGTGCCAGCAGCTTAGACCGCCTAATTGGACCCCTCCACTTT
NA	TRBV28	NA	TRBJ2-6	CASSLYGVGPGANVLTF	TGTGCCAGCAGTTTATATGGGGTAGGGCCCGGGGCCAACGTCCTGACTTTC
NA	TRBV18	few	TRBJ1-5	CASSPIREERQPQHF	TGTGCCAGCTCACCGATCCGGGAGGAAAGACAGCCCCAGCATTTT
TRBD1	TRBV6-1	many	TRBJ1-2	CASRTGVDYGYTF	TGTGCCAGCAGGACAGGGGTCGACTATGGCTACACCTTC
NA	TRBV7-2	few	TRBJ1-3	CASSRGRGGGNTIYF	TGTGCCAGCAGCCGGGGGAGAGGAGGCGGGAACACCATATATTTT
TRBD2	TRBV6-6	many	TRBJ2-1	CASRPSRLAGAADEQFF	TGTGCCAGCAGGCCTTCGCGACTAGCGGGAGCTGCAGATGAGCAGTTCTTC
TRBD1	TRBV29-1	many	TRBJ1-3	CSARPGTERNTIYF	TGCAGCGCTCGCCCCGGGACAGAAAGAAACACCATATATTTT
NA	TRBV10-3	many	TRBJ2-6	CAISEARTRNSGANVLTF	TGTGCCATCAGTGAGGCTCGAACAAGAAACTCTGGGGCCAACGTCCTGACTTTC
TRBD2	TRBV20-1	NA	TRBJ2-5	CSAGGGGGETQYF	TGCAGTGCCGGGGGGGGAGGAGGAGAGACCCAGTACTTC
NA	TRBV2	NA	TRBJ1-4	CASSAEEILNEKLFF	TGTGCCAGCAGTGCCGAAGAGATCCTTAATGAAAAACTGTTTTTT
NA	TRBV5-1	NA	TRBJ2-7	CASSSGFNEQYF	TGCGCCAGCAGTTCTGGATTTAACGAGCAGTACTTC
NA	TRBV27	NA	TRBJ2-6	CASSLWGAGANVLTF	TGTGCCAGCAGTTTGTGGGGGGCTGGGGCCAACGTCCTGACTTTC
NA	TRBV9	NA	TRBJ2-7	CASSAAVGPSYEQYF	TGTGCCAGCAGCGCGGCAGTGGGACCCTCCTACGAGCAGTACTTC